This T cell receptor beta chain was documented in a study of cytomegalovirus exposure and HLA in healthy donors. Study-wide results and caveats: The productive fraction for most TCR beta V segments was about 87% or about 30% in an earlier analysis.

The primer mix had 60 Vbeta and 13 Jbeta primers. Libraries were prepared by immunoSEQ multiplex PCR; TCRdb keeps only in-frame clonotypes and omits some of them. Among roughly 100,000 clones, about three quarters were seen once, and the ten largest hold around 6%. This clone was recorded once. Its antigen is not identified. CDR1 is KGHSH, CDR2 LQKENI, per germline. The CDR3 has 14 residues. The J segment lost 2 bases and the V segment lost 4 bases, leaving 5 bases of the junction unmatched. The sample comprised PBMCs. The origin of this receptor is a male donor in good health and CMV-seronegative. This chain joins TRBV18 and TRBJ2-7; the match to TRBD1 covers 7 bases. The CDR3 DNA is TGTGCCAGCTCACTAGTCACAGGGGCCTACGAGCAGTACTTC. This translates into CASSLVTGAYEQYF.